A selection of T cell receptor beta chains follows, all from one sample in a study of cytomegalovirus exposure and HLA in healthy donors. TCRdb's copy holds only in-frame clones and misses some; the assay was immunoSEQ multiplex PCR. The sample records roughly 110,000 clones, 75% being singletons. Sequencing was performed on PBMCs. The receptors derive from a male donor in good health and CMV-seropositive. Each CDR3 is given with its conserved first and last residue. Fields, in order: V gene, J gene, D gene, clone size, CDR3 protein, CDR3 DNA. A D gene is named only where the DNA matches it firmly. Clone sizes are given selectively: once, few, many, or a class where the clone is expanded.

v_gene: TRBV25-1; j_gene: TRBJ2-5; d_gene: TRBD2; abundance: NA; CDR3aa: CASSFWGTSGGVPETQYF; CDR3nt: TGTGCCAGCAGCTTCTGGGGGACTAGCGGGGGGGTTCCAGAGACCCAGTACTTC
v_gene: TRBV29-1; j_gene: TRBJ1-6; d_gene: NA; abundance: NA; CDR3aa: CSVQTASRSPLNF; CDR3nt: TGCAGCGTACAGACCGCATCCCGATCACCCCTCAACTTT
v_gene: TRBV21-1; j_gene: TRBJ1-1; d_gene: NA; abundance: once; CDR3aa: CASSKASNRLRGTEAFF; CDR3nt: TGTGCCAGCAGCAAAGCGTCAAACAGATTGAGGGGGACTGAAGCTTTCTTT
v_gene: TRBV9; j_gene: TRBJ2-2; d_gene: NA; abundance: NA; CDR3aa: CASSGGGNTGELFF; CDR3nt: TGTGCCAGCAGCGGGGGAGGGAACACCGGGGAGCTGTTTTTT
v_gene: TRBV30; j_gene: TRBJ2-3; d_gene: TRBD1; abundance: NA; CDR3aa: CACQHPGTGTPDTQYF; CDR3nt: TGTGCCTGCCAACACCCCGGGACAGGGACTCCAGATACGCAGTATTTT
v_gene: TRBV9; j_gene: TRBJ2-5; d_gene: NA; abundance: NA; CDR3aa: CASSVEGGGTEETQYF; CDR3nt: TGTGCCAGCAGCGTAGAAGGGGGGGGGACGGAAGAGACCCAGTACTTC
v_gene: TRBV7-6; j_gene: TRBJ1-1; d_gene: TRBD1; abundance: NA; CDR3aa: CASSIFTGDNTEAFF; CDR3nt: TGTGCCAGCAGCATCTTCACAGGGGACAACACTGAAGCTTTCTTT
v_gene: TRBV7-3; j_gene: TRBJ1-1; d_gene: NA; abundance: few; CDR3aa: CASSLGDVMNTEAFF; CDR3nt: TGTGCCAGCAGCTTAGGAGATGTGATGAACACTGAAGCTTTCTTT
v_gene: TRBV25-1; j_gene: TRBJ1-1; d_gene: NA; abundance: NA; CDR3aa: CASMRLTEAFF; CDR3nt: TGTGCCAGCATGAGGCTCACTGAAGCTTTCTTT
v_gene: TRBV7-2; j_gene: TRBJ1-6; d_gene: NA; abundance: NA; CDR3aa: CASSLPILSGSPLHF; CDR3nt: TGTGCCAGCAGCTTGCCGATACTCTCGGGTTCACCCCTCCACTTT
v_gene: TRBV10-3; j_gene: TRBJ1-6; d_gene: TRBD1; abundance: NA; CDR3aa: CAISEGGPGQGASPLHF; CDR3nt: TGTGCCATCAGTGAGGGCGGACCGGGACAGGGGGCTTCACCCCTCCACTTT
v_gene: TRBV28; j_gene: TRBJ1-3; d_gene: NA; abundance: NA; CDR3aa: CASGADWTDSGNTIYF; CDR3nt: TGTGCCAGCGGGGCCGACTGGACAGACTCTGGAAACACCATATATTTT
v_gene: TRBV19; j_gene: TRBJ2-2; d_gene: TRBD2; abundance: NA; CDR3aa: CASRQRESGGTGELFF; CDR3nt: TGTGCCAGTAGACAGCGGGAGTCGGGGGGCACCGGGGAGCTGTTTTTT
v_gene: TRBV27; j_gene: TRBJ2-7; d_gene: TRBD1; abundance: NA; CDR3aa: CASSHGTDYEQYF; CDR3nt: TGTGCCAGCAGCCACGGGACAGACTACGAGCAGTACTTC
v_gene: TRBV29-1; j_gene: TRBJ2-2; d_gene: NA; abundance: few; CDR3aa: CSVGGQGELFF; CDR3nt: TGCAGCGTGGGGGGACAGGGGGAGCTGTTTTTT